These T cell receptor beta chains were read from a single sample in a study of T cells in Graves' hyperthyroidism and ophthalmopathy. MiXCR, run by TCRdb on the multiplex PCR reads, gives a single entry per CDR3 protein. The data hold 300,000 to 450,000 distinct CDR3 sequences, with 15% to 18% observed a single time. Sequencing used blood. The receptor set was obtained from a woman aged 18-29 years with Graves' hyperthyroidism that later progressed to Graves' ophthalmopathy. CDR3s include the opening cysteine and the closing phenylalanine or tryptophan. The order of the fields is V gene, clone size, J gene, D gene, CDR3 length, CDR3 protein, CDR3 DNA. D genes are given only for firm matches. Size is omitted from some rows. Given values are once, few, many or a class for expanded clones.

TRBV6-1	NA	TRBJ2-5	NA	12	CASSDRRETQYF	TGTGCCAGCAGTGACCGCAGGGAAACCCAGTACTTC
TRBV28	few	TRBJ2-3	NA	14	CATNPELPTDTQYF	TGTGCCACTAATCCGGAACTTCCCACAGATACGCAGTATTTT
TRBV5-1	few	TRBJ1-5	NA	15	CASDPPGCGDQPQHF	TGCGCCAGCGACCCCCCGGGTTGTGGTGATCAGCCCCAGCATTTT
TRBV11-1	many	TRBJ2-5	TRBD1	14	CASRTGGIEETQYF	TGTGCCAGCAGGACAGGGGGAATAGAAGAGACCCAGTACTTC
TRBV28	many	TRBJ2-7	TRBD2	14	CASSASGMSYEQYF	TGTGCCAGCAGTGCTAGCGGTATGTCCTACGAGCAGTACTTC
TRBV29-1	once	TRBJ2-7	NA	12	CSVRADAYGQYF	TGCAGCGTTCGGGCGGACGCCTACGGGCAGTACTTC
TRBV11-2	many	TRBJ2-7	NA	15	CASSLDLQTDYEQYF	TGTGCCAGCAGCTTAGATCTACAGACAGACTACGAGCAGTACTTC
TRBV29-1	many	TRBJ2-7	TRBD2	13	CSVEDGRRGEQYF	TGCAGCGTTGAAGACGGGAGGAGAGGCGAGCAGTACTTC
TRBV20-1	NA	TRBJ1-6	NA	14	CSATQGGKNSPLHF	TGCAGTGCAACTCAGGGCGGAAAAAATTCACCCCTCCACTTT
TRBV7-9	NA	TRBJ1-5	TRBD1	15	CASSSGTGIDQPQHF	TGTGCCAGCAGCTCCGGGACAGGCATCGATCAGCCCCAGCATTTT
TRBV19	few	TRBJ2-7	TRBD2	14	CASSMGLGRLEQYF	TGTGCCAGTAGTATGGGACTAGGAAGGTTGGAGCAGTACTTC
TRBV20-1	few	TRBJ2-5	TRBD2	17	CSARGLLSGGRPETQYF	TGCAGTGCTAGAGGGCTCCTTAGCGGCGGGAGACCGGAGACCCAGTACTTC
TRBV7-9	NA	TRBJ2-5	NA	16	CASSFPRDMIRETQYF	TGTGCCAGCAGCTTCCCCAGGGATATGATCCGCGAGACCCAGTACTTC
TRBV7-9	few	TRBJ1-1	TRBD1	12	CASSPWTGEAFF	TGTGCCAGCAGCCCCTGGACAGGAGAAGCTTTCTTT
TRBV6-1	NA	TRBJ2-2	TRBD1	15	CTSSRDSGNTGELFF	TGTACCAGCAGTAGGGACAGCGGAAACACCGGGGAGCTGTTTTTT
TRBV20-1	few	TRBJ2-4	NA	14	CSAGLGHSKNIQYF	TGCAGTGCTGGATTGGGACACTCCAAAAACATTCAGTACTTC
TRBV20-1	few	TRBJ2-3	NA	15	CSAAARVGWTDTQYF	TGCAGTGCTGCCGCCCGGGTGGGGTGGACAGATACGCAGTATTTT
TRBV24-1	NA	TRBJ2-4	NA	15	CATSDSQGSKNIQYF	TGTGCCACCAGTGATTCGCAGGGAAGCAAAAACATTCAGTACTTC
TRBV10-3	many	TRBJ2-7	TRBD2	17	CAISAGLAGLKSYEQYF	TGTGCCATCAGTGCGGGCCTAGCGGGGCTAAAGTCCTACGAGCAGTACTTC
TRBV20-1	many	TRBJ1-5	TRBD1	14	CSATRGDYNQPQHF	TGCAGTGCTACCAGGGGGGATTATAATCAGCCCCAGCATTTT
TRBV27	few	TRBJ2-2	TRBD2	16	CASSPRTSVGTGELFF	TGTGCCAGCAGTCCCAGGACTAGCGTGGGAACCGGGGAGCTGTTTTTT
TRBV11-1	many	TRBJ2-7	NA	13	CASSLAAGYEQYF	TGTGCCAGCAGCTTAGCCGCAGGCTACGAGCAGTACTTC
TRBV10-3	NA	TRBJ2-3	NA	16	CAIRTHSGGRTDTQYF	TGTGCCATCAGAACGCATAGTGGGGGTCGCACAGATACGCAGTATTTT
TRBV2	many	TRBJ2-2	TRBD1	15	CASSDQGAHTGELFF	TGTGCCAGCAGTGACCAGGGGGCTCACACCGGGGAGCTGTTTTTT
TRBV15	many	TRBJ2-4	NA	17	CATSRDHVGGSGNIQYF	TGTGCCACCAGCAGAGATCATGTCGGTGGGAGCGGTAACATTCAGTACTTC
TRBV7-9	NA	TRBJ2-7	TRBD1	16	CASSSTRGLTYYEQYF	TGTGCCAGCAGCTCCACCAGGGGGCTTACATACTACGAGCAGTACTTC
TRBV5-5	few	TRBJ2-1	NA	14	CASSFGTFSNEQFF	TGTGCCAGCAGCTTCGGGACGTTTTCCAATGAGCAGTTCTTC
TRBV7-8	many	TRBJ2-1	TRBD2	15	CASSRSGRAPREQFF	TGTGCCAGCAGCCGTAGCGGGAGGGCCCCAAGAGAGCAGTTCTTC
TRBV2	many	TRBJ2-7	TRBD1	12	CASSLQGSEQYF	TGTGCCAGCAGTCTACAGGGGTCCGAGCAGTACTTC
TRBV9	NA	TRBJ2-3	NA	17	CASSVEGEWGGTDTQYF	TGTGCCAGCAGCGTAGAGGGGGAATGGGGCGGCACAGATACGCAGTATTTT
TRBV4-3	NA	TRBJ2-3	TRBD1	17	CASSQEDRALDTDTQYF	TGCGCCAGCAGCCAGGAAGACAGGGCCTTGGACACAGATACGCAGTATTTT
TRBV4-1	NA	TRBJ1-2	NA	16	CASSQVPEGANYGYTF	TGCGCCAGCAGCCAAGTTCCGGAGGGGGCTAACTATGGCTACACCTTC
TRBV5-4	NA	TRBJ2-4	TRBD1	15	CASSHRQGGENIQYF	TGTGCCAGCAGCCACCGACAGGGCGGCGAAAACATTCAGTACTTC
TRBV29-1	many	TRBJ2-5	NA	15	CSVDAAQGGQETQYF	TGCAGCGTTGATGCCGCGCAGGGGGGTCAAGAGACCCAGTACTTC
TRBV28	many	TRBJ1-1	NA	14	CASSRLTGLGEAFF	TGTGCCAGCAGTAGACTCACAGGGTTGGGTGAAGCTTTCTTT
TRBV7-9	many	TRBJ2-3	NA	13	CASSLQTPDTQYF	TGTGCCAGCAGCCTTCAGACACCAGATACGCAGTATTTT
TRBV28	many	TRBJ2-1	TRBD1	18	CASSRGQGGISSYNEQFF	TGTGCCAGCAGCCGGGGACAGGGAGGGATAAGCTCCTACAATGAGCAGTTCTTC
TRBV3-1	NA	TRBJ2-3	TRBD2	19	CASSPHPSGRATGTDTQYF	TGTGCCAGCAGCCCCCACCCTAGCGGGAGGGCCACGGGGACAGATACGCAGTATTTT
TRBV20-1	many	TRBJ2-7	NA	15	CSARLAPRMGYEQYF	TGCAGTGCTAGGCTAGCGCCCCGAATGGGCTACGAGCAGTACTTC
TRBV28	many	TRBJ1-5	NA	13	CASSDIGDQPQHF	TGTGCCAGCAGTGATATAGGGGATCAGCCCCAGCATTTT
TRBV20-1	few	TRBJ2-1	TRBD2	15	CSARDRALAGNEQFF	TGCAGTGCTAGAGATAGGGCACTAGCGGGAAATGAGCAGTTCTTC
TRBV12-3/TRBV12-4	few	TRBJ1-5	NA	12	CASSQVNQPQHF	TGTGCCAGCAGCCAGGTCAATCAGCCCCAGCATTTT
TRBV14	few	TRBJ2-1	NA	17	CASSQGVASKPYNEQFF	TGTGCCAGCAGCCAAGGGGTTGCGTCGAAGCCATACAATGAGCAGTTCTTC
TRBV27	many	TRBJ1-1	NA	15	CASSPQTGVDTEAFF	TGTGCCAGCAGTCCCCAAACAGGAGTAGACACTGAAGCTTTCTTT
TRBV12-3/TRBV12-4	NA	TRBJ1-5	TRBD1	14	CASSATGDGQPQHF	TGTGCCAGCAGTGCGACAGGGGATGGTCAGCCCCAGCATTTT
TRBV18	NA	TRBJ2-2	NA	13	CASTLIQDGELFF	TGTGCCAGCACCCTGATACAGGACGGGGAGCTGTTTTTT
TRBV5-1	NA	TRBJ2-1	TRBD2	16	CASSTGGTIPYNEQFF	TGCGCCAGCAGCACGGGAGGGACTATCCCCTACAATGAGCAGTTCTTC